The 19 T cell receptor beta chains presented below share a single source sample, sequenced in a study of cytomegalovirus exposure and HLA in healthy donors. Only in-frame clones appear in the TCRdb table, and some are missing; sequencing was by immunoSEQ multiplex PCR. The sample has about 72,000 clones; roughly 94% are singletons. Sequenced: PBMCs. These TCRs come from a woman between 18 and 29 years old in good health and CMV-seronegative.

The gene calls are TRBV29-1 and TRBJ2-7, with 7 bases lining up with TRBD2. Germline CDR1 is SQVTM and CDR2 is ANQGSEA. V shed 7 bases and J 5 bases; nucleotides not matched to a gene: 11. The CDR3 runs 13 residues. CDR3: CSALGGSIDEQYF. CDR3 coding DNA: TGCAGCGCCCTGGGAGGGTCGATAGACGAGCAGTACTTC.

The V and J genes are TRBV7-8 and TRBJ2-1; 11 bases fit TRBD1. The ends lost 4 bases at V and 5 bases at J; junction bases unmatched: 4. From germline, CDR1 is SGHVS and CDR2 FQNEAQ. The CDR3 is made up of 15 amino acids. For the CDR3, the DNA is TGTGCCAGCAGCTACCGGGACAGGGGGAACAATGAGCAGTTCTTC. Amino acids: CASSYRDRGNNEQFF.

The V call is TRBV4-2, the J call TRBJ2-7; TRBD1 agrees at 9 bases. The trim removed 0 bases at V and 4 bases at J, leaving 7 bases unmatched. The CDR3 runs 16 residues. The V gene's germline CDR1 is LGHNA and CDR2 YNFKEQ. The CDR3 DNA reads TGTGCCAGCAGCCAAGATCTAGGGACAGGGTGGTACGAGCAGTACTTC. Translating it yields CASSQDLGTGWYEQYF.

The chain uses TRBV7-2 and TRBJ2-5, with D possibly being TRBD2 (7 bases). CDR3 length equals 13 residues. Per the germline V gene, CDR1 is SGHTA and CDR2 is FQGNSA. With 5 bases removed from V and 5 bases from J, the gap between germline ends came to 12 bases. CDR3 nucleotide sequence: TGTGCCAGCAGCGGGGGGGCCCAGGAGACCCAGTACTTC. Protein sequence: CASSGGAQETQYF.

As DNA, the CDR3 is TGTGCCAGCAGCTCCAGTTCCTACGAGCAGTACTTC. It yields the protein CASSSSSYEQYF. This rearrangement joins TRBV5-8 to TRBJ2-7; no clear D. CDR3 size: 12 residues. V was cut by 3 bases and J by 1 base, with 5 bases left in between. CDR1 and CDR2 from the germline V gene are SGHTS and YDEGEE.

Written as DNA, the CDR3 is TGCGCCAGCAGCCCGGAGGCTGGCACAGATACGCAGTATTTT. It encodes CASSPEAGTDTQYF. The V and J genes are TRBV4-3 and TRBJ2-3; TRBD2 is a possible D gene (5 bases). The germline CDR1 and CDR2 sequences are LGHNA and YSLEER. This CDR3 is 14 amino acids long. The V gene lost 4 bases and the J gene lost 1 base, with 9 bases spanning the gap.

A remark on this clone: Other DNA sequences in the same sample also yield this CDR3. The chain carries TRBV5-1 and TRBJ2-5, with TRBD1 identical over 9 bases. Germline assignment: CDR1 SGHRS and CDR2 YFSETQ. V shed 3 bases, J shed 5 bases, and the junction held 5 bases outside the gene matches. CDR3 size: 14 residues. CDR3 in amino acids: CASSSGQGRETQYF. The CDR3 DNA sequence: TGCGCCAGCAGCTCGGGACAGGGTCGGGAGACCCAGTACTTC.

The CDR3: CASSPLQGYEQYF. The CDR3 DNA reads as TGTGCCAGCAGTCCGTTACAGGGTTACGAGCAGTACTTC. The chain carries TRBV6-6 and TRBJ2-7; possibly TRBD1 for D (6 bases). V lost 5 bases and J lost 4, with 12 bases in between. The germline gives CDR1 MNHNY, CDR2 SVGAGI (reference sequence). This CDR3 region has 13 residues.

This rearrangement joins TRBV2 to TRBJ1-1; D is uncertain. CDR3 length equals 14 residues. Trimming shortened V by 4 bases and J by 6 bases, and 15 bases separated the two germline ends. The germline gives CDR1 SNHLY, CDR2 FYNNEI. CDR3 nucleotide sequence: TGTGCCAGCAGTGTAACACGCAATCTGTCTGAAGCTTTCTTT. It encodes CASSVTRNLSEAFF.

The rearrangement joins TRBV13 to TRBJ2-5; 7 bases map to TRBD1. The CDR3 totals 16 residues. The germline V gene encodes CDR1 PRHDT and CDR2 FYEKMQ (reference sequence). Trimming cost V 5 bases and J 3 bases; bases outside gene matches: 12. CDR3 region: CASSRLSDRREETQYF. The CDR3 nucleotides are TGTGCCAGCAGCCGGCTCTCGGACAGGAGAGAAGAGACCCAGTACTTC. Variable domain in full (rest from reference TRBV13 and TRBJ2-5): AAGVIQSPRHLIKEKRETATLKCYPIPRHDTVYWYQQGPGQDPQFLISFYEKMQSDKGSIPDRFSAQQFSDYHSELNMSSLELGDSALYFCASSRLSDRREETQYFGPGTRLLVL.

The chain joins TRBV28 to TRBJ2-3; 10 bases map to TRBD2. V lost 2 bases, J lost 1 base, and 3 bases stayed unmatched. CDR1 is MDHEN, CDR2 SYDVKM, per germline. The CDR3 has 16 residues. CDR3 sequence reads: CASSLPTSGGTDTQYF. The CDR3 DNA follows: TGTGCCAGCAGTTTACCTACTAGCGGGGGCACAGATACGCAGTATTTT.

Concerning this clone: At one end the junction does not follow the germline gene, possibly because of a read error. V is TRBV7-7 and J is TRBJ2-5; D is perhaps TRBD1 (6 bases). Germline V gene sequence: CDR1 SSHAT, CDR2 FNYEAQ (reference sequence). CDR3 length: 14 amino acids. Written as DNA, the CDR3 is TGTGCTAGCAGCCCCAGGGGTGTCGGAGAGACCCAGTACTTC. The encoded protein is CASSPRGVGETQYF.

This clone appeared a single time. V gene TRBV6-1 combines with J gene TRBJ1-3, with D possibly being TRBD1 (5 bases). The CDR3 has 15 amino acids. Germline V lookup: CDR1 MNHNS, CDR2 SASEGT. Trimming cost V 0 bases and J 0 bases, with 6 bases left between them. The CDR3 is CASSEAQGSGNTIYF. The CDR3 DNA follows: TGTGCCAGCAGTGAAGCGCAGGGCTCTGGAAACACCATATATTTT.

This chain uses TRBV11-2 with TRBJ2-2, with TRBD1 as a possible D gene (5 bases). In germline, CDR1 is SGHAT, CDR2 FQNNGV. V lost 3 bases to trimming and J lost 7 bases, with 9 bases between them. The CDR3 runs to 13 residues. Here the CDR3 reads CASSLGQGGELFF. The DNA for the CDR3 is TGTGCCAGCAGCTTGGGGCAAGGCGGGGAGCTGTTTTTT.

This chain joins TRBV4-3 and TRBJ1-2; D is unclear. The CDR3 consists of 16 residues. Germline V gene lookup returns CDR1 LGHNA and CDR2 YSLEER. V dropped 0 bases and J dropped 6 bases, with 17 bases sitting between them. In nucleotides, the CDR3 is TGCGCCAGCAGCCAAGACGAGTGGACTCCGTCCCATGGCTACACCTTC. This translates into CASSQDEWTPSHGYTF.

The J gene is TRBJ2-7, the V gene TRBV28; the D gene is possibly TRBD2 (6 bases). V was trimmed by 5 bases and J by 2 bases, leaving 16 bases between them. Germline assignment: CDR1 MDHEN and CDR2 SYDVKM. The CDR3 has 15 amino acids. CDR3 sequence: CASSMRVEGPYEQYF. Here the CDR3 DNA reads TGTGCCAGCAGTATGAGGGTGGAGGGGCCCTACGAGCAGTACTTC.

The chain recombines TRBV7-6 with TRBJ2-2; weak D call: TRBD1 (6 bases). Germline V gives CDR1 SGHVS, CDR2 FNYEAQ. The CDR3 loop spans 15 amino acids. V gave up 1 base and J gave up 5 bases, with 11 bases separating them. Written as DNA, the CDR3 is TGTGCCAGCAGCTTAGTGGTAGGGGGTACCGGGGAGCTGTTTTTT. This sequence encodes CASSLVVGGTGELFF.

The chain joins TRBV5-4 to TRBJ2-2, with D possibly TRBD2 on 6 matching bases. The CDR3 has 16 amino acids. V was cut by 3 bases and J by 0 bases, with 12 bases left in between. Germline V gene data show CDR1 as SGHNT and CDR2 as YYREEE (reference sequence). The CDR3 reads CASSWGGGTNTGELFF. The CDR3 DNA is TGTGCCAGCAGCTGGGGTGGGGGGACGAACACCGGGGAGCTGTTTTTT.

The V call is TRBV5-1, the J call TRBJ2-3; 8 bases align to TRBD2. V lost 4 bases to trimming and J lost 4 bases; unmatched junction nucleotides: 2. The germline V gene encodes CDR1 SGHRS and CDR2 YFSETQ. CDR3 size: 13 residues. CDR3 coding DNA: TGCGCCAGCAGCCCGCGGGGGGCAGATACGCAGTATTTT. As protein: CASSPRGADTQYF.